This entry lists 20 T cell receptor beta chains sequenced from one sample in a study of shared clonotypes between healthy human individuals. Sequenced by immunoSEQ multiplex PCR; TCRdb stores in-frame clones only, minus some. This sample yields around 1.6 million clones, of which 98% are seen a single time; around 0.47% belongs to the top ten. Sequenced: naive CD4+ T cells sorted from blood. The subset here: CD45RA+ positively selected. These receptors were collected from a man under 40 in good health.

This chain joins TRBV5-8 and TRBJ1-1; possibly TRBD1 for D (5 bases). The CDR3 spans 15 residues. V was shortened by 6 bases and J by 1 base, with 16 bases between the two germline ends. In germline, CDR1 is SGHTS, CDR2 YDEGEE. The CDR3 reads CASTRRGLTNTEAFF. For the CDR3, the DNA is TGTGCCAGCACTCGTCGGGGGTTGACGAACACTGAAGCTTTCTTT.

The V gene is TRBV30, the J gene TRBJ2-2; weak D call: TRBD1 (6 bases). This CDR3 comprises 16 residues. CDR1 is GTSNPN, CDR2 SVGIG, per germline (reference sequence). Trimming took 1 base from V and 5 from J, leaving 17 bases between them. This CDR3 is CAWSAAFGGATGELFF. The DNA for the CDR3 is TGTGCCTGGAGTGCCGCATTTGGGGGCGCAACCGGGGAGCTGTTTTTT. Full variable domain (outside the CDR3, taken from reference TRBV30 and TRBJ2-2): SQTIHQWPATLVQPVGSPLSLECTVEGTSNPNLYWYRQAAGRGLQLLFYSVGIGQISSEVPQNLSASRPQDRQFILSSKKLLLSDSGFYLCAWSAAFGGATGELFFGEGSRLTVL.

The chain joins TRBV29-1 to TRBJ1-2; D may be TRBD1 (5 bases). V gave up 4 bases and J gave up 8 bases, with 14 bases separating them. Germline CDR1 reads SQVTM; CDR2 reads ANQGSEA. The CDR3 runs 12 residues. The CDR3 DNA follows: TGCAGCGTTGGGTCTGACCCAGGGGGCTACACCTTC. Residues: CSVGSDPGGYTF. The full variable domain, completed using reference TRBV29-1 and TRBJ1-2, is SAVISQKPSRDICQRGTSLTIQCQVDSQVTMMFWYRQQPGQSLTLIATANQGSEATYESGFVIDKFPISRPNLTFSTLTVSNMSPEDSSIYLCSVGSDPGGYTFGSGTRLTVV.

The chain recombines TRBV5-1 with TRBJ2-7, with D hard to call. In germline, CDR1 is SGHRS, CDR2 YFSETQ. Deletions cut 0 bases from V and 3 bases from J, with 10 bases between. The CDR3 consists of 14 residues. This CDR3 is CASSLGDVVYEQYF. The CDR3 DNA is TGCGCCAGCAGCTTGGGCGACGTCGTCTACGAGCAGTACTTC.

The chain recombines TRBV5-1 with TRBJ2-3; TRBD2 aligns across 8 bases. Trimming cost V 5 bases and J 4 bases; bases outside gene matches: 12. The CDR3 extends over 16 amino acids. The V gene's germline CDR1 is SGHRS and CDR2 YFSETQ. The CDR3 spells CASRRAPSGWPDTQYF. The CDR3 DNA sequence: TGCGCCAGCAGACGCGCCCCTAGCGGGTGGCCAGATACGCAGTATTTT. Full variable domain (missing parts from reference TRBV5-1 and TRBJ2-3): KAGVTQTPRYLIKTRGQQVTLSCSPISGHRSVSWYQQTPGQGLQFLFEYFSETQRNKGNFPGRFSGRQFSNSRSEMNVSTLELGDSALYLCASRRAPSGWPDTQYFGPGTRLTVL.

This chain joins TRBV28 and TRBJ1-1, with TRBD1 as a possible D gene (5 bases). The V end lost 6 bases, the J end lost 4 bases, and 18 bases lay between the germline ends. Germline V lookup: CDR1 MDHEN, CDR2 SYDVKM. The CDR3 is 15 amino acids. DNA of the CDR3: TGTGCCAGCAGCTTTGGGACGGGTTGGGGCACTGAAGCTTTCTTT. This translates into CASSFGTGWGTEAFF.

The chain recombines TRBV29-1 with TRBJ2-3, with unresolved D. The germline V gene encodes CDR1 SQVTM and CDR2 ANQGSEA. This CDR3 is 14 amino acids long. Trimming stripped 4 bases from V and 0 bases from J, with 11 bases between. The CDR3 is CSVAQILSTDTQYF. The CDR3 DNA reads as TGCAGCGTTGCCCAGATCCTTAGCACAGATACGCAGTATTTT.

The J gene is TRBJ2-2, the V gene TRBV15; D call uncertain. Germline CDR1 reads LNHNV; CDR2 reads YYDKDF (reference sequence). This CDR3 comprises 14 residues. The V end was cut by 0 bases, the J end by 2 bases, with 4 bases between. The DNA for the CDR3 is TGTGCCACCAGCAGAGATAGCAACACCGGGGAGCTGTTTTTT. This gives the protein CATSRDSNTGELFF.

The gene calls are TRBV18 and TRBJ2-1, with D maybe TRBD1 (5 bases). Per the germline V gene, CDR1 is KGHSH and CDR2 is LQKENI. This CDR3 is 13 amino acids long. The V gene lost 3 bases and the J gene lost 8 bases, with 11 bases spanning the gap. The CDR3: CASSPQDIHEQFF. The CDR3, as DNA: TGTGCCAGCTCACCCCAGGACATCCATGAGCAGTTCTTC.

V gene TRBV5-6 combines with J gene TRBJ2-6, with TRBD1 identical over 7 bases. The germline V gene encodes CDR1 SGHDT and CDR2 YYEEEE. Losses at the gene ends were 9 bases for V and 3 bases for J; bases not matched to a gene: 9. This CDR3 has 15 residues. This chain's CDR3 is CAISTGLNGANVLTF. CDR3 sequence (DNA): TGTGCCATATCGACAGGGTTAAATGGGGCCAACGTCCTGACTTTC. The full variable domain, in which reference TRBV5-6 and TRBJ2-6 provide the parts outside the CDR3, is DAGVTQSPTHLIKTRGQQVTLRCSPKSGHDTVSWYQQALGQGPQFIFQYYEEEERQRGNFPDRFSGHQFPNYSSELNVNALLLGDSALYLCAISTGLNGANVLTFGAGSRLTVL.

Remarks on this clone: Other DNA sequences in this sample translate to the same CDR3. V usage is TRBV7-9 and J usage is TRBJ2-7, with 8 bases fitting TRBD1. Germline CDR1 reads SEHNR; CDR2 reads FQNEAQ (reference sequence). CDR3 length equals 14 residues. V lost 5 bases to trimming and J lost 3 bases; unmatched junction nucleotides: 6. In DNA, the CDR3 is TGTGCCAGCAGCCCCGGACAGGGAGACTACGAGCAGTACTTC. This encodes CASSPGQGDYEQYF.

J is TRBJ2-7 and V is TRBV27; tentatively, D is TRBD2 (6 bases). V lost 5 bases and J lost 3, with 11 bases in between. Germline assignment: CDR1 MNHEY and CDR2 SMNVEV (reference sequence). The CDR3 loop spans 13 amino acids. The CDR3 nucleotides are TGTGCCAGCAGTGACGGGGGTTTCTACGAGCAGTACTTC. Its protein is CASSDGGFYEQYF.

The rearrangement joins TRBV19 to TRBJ1-5; TRBD1 might be the D (6 bases). With 3 bases removed from V and 7 bases from J, the gap between germline ends came to 25 bases. From germline, CDR1 is LNHDA and CDR2 SQIVND (reference sequence). The CDR3 runs 18 residues. This chain's CDR3 is CASSMPLLAGATGQPQHF. In DNA, the CDR3 is TGTGCCAGTAGTATGCCCCTCCTAGCAGGGGCCACGGGACAGCCCCAGCATTTT.

This clone has more than one count but fewer than ten. The chain combines TRBV2 with TRBJ1-2; 7 bases line up with TRBD1. The CDR3 sequence is 14 residues long. V shed 7 bases and J 1 base; nucleotides not matched to a gene: 6. Germline CDR1 SNHLY, CDR2 FYNNEI. The CDR3 DNA sequence: TGTGCCAGCATACGACAGGGCCGTAACTATGGCTACACCTTC. Its protein product is CASIRQGRNYGYTF.

The chain joins TRBV7-2 to TRBJ2-7; no firm D call. The V and J ends lost 5 bases and 5 bases respectively, with 13 bases between them. The CDR3 length is 13 residues. Germline-derived CDR1 and CDR2 are SGHTA and FQGNSA. The CDR3 bases are TGTGCCAGCAGCAGCCGGGTCACCCACGAGCAGTACTTC. This gives the protein CASSSRVTHEQYF.

The chain recombines TRBV7-9 with TRBJ2-3, with 8 bases matching TRBD1. After removal of 5 bases from V and 7 bases from J, the junction contained 11 bases not matched to a gene. CDR3 length: 15 residues. Per germline, CDR1 SEHNR and CDR2 FQNEAQ (reference sequence). CDR3 protein: CASSLTDRVMNTQYF. CDR3 sequence (DNA): TGTGCCAGCAGCCTAACGGACAGGGTGATGAATACGCAGTATTTT.

The chain employs TRBV6-4 and TRBJ1-5; tentative D call: TRBD1 (5 bases). There are 15 residues in the CDR3. Between the trimmed V and J ends, which lost 4 bases and 1 base, there was a span of 11 bases. The germline V gene encodes CDR1 MRHNA and CDR2 SNTAGT. The CDR3 DNA follows: TGTGCCAGCAGTGCGCTTGGGGGGAGCAATCAGCCCCAGCATTTT. It yields the protein CASSALGGSNQPQHF.

The rearrangement links TRBV10-2 to TRBJ2-7; D is unclear. V was pared by 2 bases and J by 3 bases, with 17 bases between. The germline CDR1 and CDR2 sequences are WSHSY and SAAADI. CDR3 length: 16 residues. The CDR3 nucleotides read TGCGCCAGCAGTGAGGGCTTTCCTGGGATGGGCTACGAGCAGTACTTC. It codes for CASSEGFPGMGYEQYF.

As concerns this clone: Other DNA sequences of this sample code for an identical CDR3. The chain recombines TRBV7-2 with TRBJ2-5, with D hard to call. CDR1 SGHTA and CDR2 FQGNSA come from the germline V gene. The CDR3 sequence is 14 residues long. V was shortened by 1 base and J by 1 base, with 7 bases between the two germline ends. CDR3 sequence (DNA): TGTGCCAGCAGCTTAGGACCGATCCAAGAGACCCAGTACTTC. This translates into CASSLGPIQETQYF.

The gene calls are TRBV7-9 and TRBJ1-2; 7 bases are a match to TRBD1. This CDR3 has 16 residues. J lost 8 bases, V lost 5 bases, and 17 bases had no gene match. Per the germline V gene, CDR1 is SEHNR and CDR2 is FQNEAQ (reference sequence). CDR3 nucleotides: TGTGCCAGCAGCCAAAGTTCGGGGGTGACAGGGAACGGCTACACCTTC. Its translation is CASSQSSGVTGNGYTF.